This T cell receptor (beta chain) derives from a study of immune cell composition in non-small cell lung cancer. Repertoires were generated with immunoSEQ multiplex PCR, while TCRdb's copy carries only in-frame clones and drops some. The sample carries 7,500 to 9,000 clones, 68% recorded once. DNA was extracted from unsorted cell suspensions stored frozen. In its sample, this clone ranks as medium-sized. Antigen unknown. V lost 3 bases to trimming and J lost 7 bases; unmatched junction nucleotides: 0. Germline CDR1 reads KGHSH; CDR2 reads LQKENI. This CDR3 is built from 12 residues. The study, taken as a whole, reports: TIL tumour reactivity correlated with maximal tumour-associated clone frequency in adenocarcinoma.

This TCR was recovered from a human donor with non-small cell lung cancer. The V gene is TRBV18, the J gene TRBJ1-5; 7 positions agree with TRBD1. Specimen: lung tumor tissue. The CDR3 bases are TGTGCCAGCTCACCGACAGGGCAGCCCCAGCATTTT. This codes for CASSPTGQPQHF.